The entry that follows covers one T cell receptor beta chain sequence. Its antigen is currently not known. No base-level quality is on record; no much larger clone is a single base apart. To prepare the library, the immunoSEQ multiplex PCR assay was applied. For the multiplex PCR, a mixture combining 60 forward primers for TCR Vbeta segments and 13 reverse primers for TCR Jbeta segments was used. Amplification of the CDR3 region of rearranged TCR beta genes was performed with a multiplex PCR assay on genomic DNA. Amplified TCR beta libraries were sequenced as 87-base-pair reads on the Illumina HiSeq System. In the original analysis: A later analysis counted tens of millions of unique TCR beta chains across the 550 to 800 repertoires, and 10 million to 12 million of these chains were shared by at least two donors. Raw reads were error-corrected and collapsed into unique sequences by a nearest-neighbor algorithm in which closely related sequences were merged to remove PCR and sequencing errors. To assign V, D and J gene segments, CDR3 sequences were aligned to IMGT reference sequences. Each retained sequence needed at least a six-nucleotide match to both a V gene segment and a J gene segment. A rearrangement counted as productive if the CDR3 had no stop codons and remained in frame with V and J, and every other rearrangement counted as non-productive. Following IMGT convention, CDR3 was defined as the stretch from the second conserved V-encoded cysteine to the conserved J-encoded phenylalanine. The earlier analysis of some 540 of the donors excluded any sequence lacking an unambiguous match to a single V gene segment. In an earlier analysis of approximately 610 of the donors, V segments were called functional above 56.7% productive rearrangements and were called segregating when the between-donor standard deviation exceeded 5%. A statistical classification framework was built to diagnose cytomegalovirus status from the catalog of TCR beta chain sequences. V and J gene assignment, in a later analysis, came from comparing TCR nucleotide sequences with IMGT/GENE-DB human TR gene sequences. A later analysis assigned CDR3 sequences and most-parsimonious VDJ recombination scenarios with the TCRdist pipeline. In a later analysis, each TCR beta chain was defined by its CDR3 amino acid sequence together with its V-gene family, and reads lacking a unique V-gene family were excluded. A later analysis removed nearly 600 highly shared, low-generation-probability nucleotide sequences to deal with suspected cross-contamination and a sequencing artifact. A later analysis calculated a clonal expansion index for each public chain from normalized within-repertoire ranks of inferred template counts. A later analysis computed generation probabilities with a VDJ recombination model fitted to out-of-frame rearrangements, and checked the results against IGoR. In a later analysis, hypergeometric tests were used to score TCR-TCR, TCR-HLA and TCR-CMV co-occurrence, with a repertoire-size bias correction applied to TCR pairs. In a later analysis, false discovery rates were estimated by permuting HLA or CMV assignments 20 times. A later analysis grouped co-occurring TCRs with DBSCAN, adding TCRdist sequence similarity when clustering within HLA-allele-positive subsets. Repertoires with fewer than 30,000 or more than 120,000 public chains, plus five repertoires with anomalous nucleotide sharing, were excluded from co-occurrence clustering. TCRdb carries this immuneACCESS record with in-frame sequences only. Its versions omit some clonotypes, under half of them owing to an unresolved V gene in the studies checked, with the rest unexplained. The V and J calls and clone size were taken over from that table, and D and trimming were inferred from the DNA. The sample table holds some 140,000 clones, of which approximately 71% were seen once. Of the sample, roughly 2% is held by the ten largest clones.

The record originates from a study of cytomegalovirus exposure and HLA in healthy donors (dated by TCRdb to 2016 to 2017). Context from the whole study: An earlier analysis of 587 of the donors reported 276 Gb of sequence data and 100 million to 120 million unique TCR beta sequences obtained from about 180 million T cells. The study aimed to test whether signatures of past pathogen exposure could be identified by cataloging public T cell receptors. The study profiled the T cell repertoires of approximately 700 subjects by immunosequencing and related them to cytomegalovirus serostatus. Among the roughly 380 genotyped donors, around 81% belonged to the genetic ancestry cluster associated with self-reported Caucasian donors. Four or five DR-DQ haplotypes were handled as single units for association and clustering because linkage in the cohort was strong. On average, 235,054 unique TCR beta nucleotide sequences were sequenced per donor among more than 350 genotyped donors of the cohort, with around 19% of those sequences being non-productive. In a later genetic analysis, genome-wide SNP genotypes for about 65% of the roughly 700 donors were used, and that subset was treated as a discovery cohort. An earlier analysis of several hundred of the donors used high-throughput TCR beta sequencing to judge whether each TCR beta V gene segment behaved as functional or pseudogenic. An early release that covered roughly 600 HLA-typed donors contained approximately 300 gigabases of sequencing data and 85 million to 100 million unique TCR sequences. Typing coverage differed by locus: A, B, C, DRB1 and DQB1 were typed in roughly 620-630 donors, DQA1 in about 500, DPA1 in 600 to 610, and DPB1 in about 450. Donor age, sex, ethnicity and CMV serostatus were collected together with the repertoire data. High-throughput TCR immunosequencing, statistical association of individual TCRs with disease status, and machine learning were combined to predict cytomegalovirus infection status. Along with the approximately 600-subject first cohort, a separate validation cohort of over a hundred different subjects was used. Every repertoire in the discovery cohort had been generated on one and the same sequencing platform. Rather than using new phenotypic data, the later analysis identified candidate immune exposures from TCR beta sequences and from how often those sequences occurred across donors. HLA typing included class I and class II loci at four-digit resolution. A later analysis re-analyzed previously published TCR beta repertoires from about 600 donors and added high-resolution HLA genotyping to study TCR occurrence patterns.

CDR1 and CDR2 are drawn from the germline V gene: SGHVS, FQNEAQ. Measured from the cysteine to the phenylalanine, the CDR3 is 14 residues long. Only CDR3 DNA remains: 42 bases, in frame from the first base. V and J are truncated by 0 bases and 9 bases respectively, leaving an intervening sequence of 12 bases. The cohort comprised fewer than 700 healthy bone marrow donors. All cohort members were sampled while nominally healthy, although unrecorded immune exposures were likely present. The donor tested CMV seronegative and was one of the 352 seronegative cohort members. A peripheral blood sample was provided by each donor, and peripheral blood mononuclear cells were used for TCR beta sequencing. The Qiagen DNeasy Blood Extraction Kit was used to extract genomic DNA from the blood cell samples. Results and caveats for the whole study, not just this receptor: Most TCR sequences were observed very rarely across donors, whereas some public TCRs were present in many individuals. The authors suggested that the approach could potentially be generalized to other disease states and immunological phenotypes. In this cohort, only TCR beta chains were sequenced, and detectable features were limited by the absence of alpha or paired-chain data. The study listed approximately 150 TCR beta chains as associated with cytomegalovirus. The classifier was reported to diagnose cytomegalovirus status with high specificity and sensitivity in both the original and validation cohorts. A further reported finding was that TCR beta sequences accurately predicted the HLA-A and HLA-B alleles for most subjects in the first cohort. V-gene and J-gene trimming of TCR beta chains was associated with a missense DCLRE1C variant in a later genetic analysis, and the association was replicated in an independent cohort. Because some donors lacked HLA typing at each locus, the association tests relied only on the typed subset. The presence/absence analyses assumed that sequencing depth was roughly uniform across donors, and that assumption may not be true. Linkage disequilibrium might explain the correlated functional status among segregating V segments, but an unknown experimental factor could not be excluded. The only immune exposure information available for the cohort was CMV serostatus. Strong co-occurrence of HLA alleles, especially DR and DQ, made assigning TCR associations to individual alleles difficult. In a later analysis, HLA-associated TCR beta chains showed more clonal expansion and lower generation probabilities than non-associated chains that were equally common. In a later analysis, the rate of TCR association differed among HLA loci, with DRB1 alleles having the most associated TCRs and HLA-C alleles having the fewest. In a later genetic analysis, fewer N-insertions in productive TCRs were reported among donors in an Asian-associated ancestry cluster than the approximately 710-donor mean. In a later analysis, most CMV-associated TCR beta chains were found to appear HLA-restricted, with HLA associations seemingly driven largely by CMV exposure. Because counts were too low, seventeen rarely observed V segments, including chromosome 9 orphons, were left out of the earlier analysis of some 640 of the donors. A few of the identified cytomegalovirus-associated TCR beta chains were confirmed in vitro to be specific for cytomegalovirus antigens. A cluster of highly shared sequence variants was judged likely to represent a technical artifact of the sequencing pipeline. Specific HLA alleles were associated with 15,000 to 20,000 TCR beta sequences at a false discovery rate of 0.05 in a later analysis. An earlier analysis of 587 of the donors showed that most TCR beta V segments appeared in productive rearrangements either about 90% or about 30% of the time, which broadly matched IMGT annotations. Some IMGT-functional V segments, including TRBV6-2 and TRBV6-3, could not be distinguished by the 87-base-pair reads and were therefore excluded. A later analysis reported that several top co-occurrence clusters appeared linked to parvovirus B19, influenza, CMV and Epstein-Barr virus.

The origin of this receptor is a man aged 30-40 years in good health and CMV-seronegative. The rearrangement combines TRBV7-8 with TRBJ1-5, and TRBD1 may be the D gene, going by 5 matching bases. The sample was PBMCs. CDR3 reads: CASSLAQGQWPQHF. The DNA reads as follows: TGTGCCAGCAGCTTAGCCCAGGGTCAATGGCCCCAGCATTTT. This CDR3, with the reference TRBV7-8 and TRBJ1-5 proteins standing in past its ends, gives the full variable domain GAGVSQSPRYKVAKRGQDVALRCDPISGHVSLFWYQQALGQGPEFLTYFQNEAQLDKSGLPSDRFFAERPEGSVSTLKIQRTQQEDSAVYLCASSLAQGQWPQHFGDGTRLSIL.